A selection of T cell receptor beta chains follows, all from one sample in a study of spatial heterogeneity in lung cancer. TCRdb re-called the 5' RACE reads with MiXCR, one entry per CDR3 protein. Counted here are approximately 81,000 distinct CDR3 sequences, about 12% occurring once; the ten biggest clones make up approximately 4.2%. This specimen was PBMCs, taken at surgery. The source is a male donor with early-stage non-small cell lung cancer. The CDR3 runs from the conserved cysteine through the conserved F or W. D genes are given only for firm matches. The size of a clone is reported for some rows only, either as once, few or many, or as a class for expanded clones.

v_gene: TRBV6-6
j_gene: TRBJ2-3
len: 16
d_gene: TRBD2
abundance: -
CDR3aa: CASSYGSGGPTDTQYF
CDR3nt: TGTGCCAGCAGTTACGGGAGCGGGGGGCCAACAGATACGCAGTATTTT

v_gene: TRBV7-9
j_gene: TRBJ1-2
len: 15
d_gene: -
abundance: -
CDR3aa: CASSLGQNGYHGYTF
CDR3nt: TGTGCCAGCAGCTTAGGACAAAACGGATATCATGGCTACACCTTC

v_gene: TRBV7-9
j_gene: TRBJ1-4
len: 15
d_gene: -
abundance: -
CDR3aa: CASSSDGMFGEKLFF
CDR3nt: TGTGCCAGCAGCTCGGACGGGATGTTCGGTGAAAAACTGTTTTTT

v_gene: TRBV15
j_gene: TRBJ2-5
len: 14
d_gene: TRBD2
abundance: -
CDR3aa: CATSRDWGGETQYF
CDR3nt: TGTGCCACCAGCAGAGATTGGGGAGGGGAGACCCAGTACTTC

v_gene: TRBV6-5
j_gene: TRBJ2-1
len: 16
d_gene: -
abundance: few
CDR3aa: CASSYSGTIFYNEQFF
CDR3nt: TGTGCCAGCAGTTACTCCGGGACAATATTCTACAATGAGCAGTTCTTC

v_gene: TRBV20-1
j_gene: TRBJ2-3
len: 17
d_gene: -
abundance: -
CDR3aa: CSARLGHYVEARDTQYF
CDR3nt: TGCAGTGCTAGATTGGGGCATTATGTTGAGGCGAGAGATACGCAGTATTTT

v_gene: TRBV12-3/TRBV12-4
j_gene: TRBJ2-7
len: 15
d_gene: TRBD1
abundance: many
CDR3aa: CASSPYEQGLHEQYF
CDR3nt: TGTGCCAGCAGCCCTTACGAACAGGGGCTGCACGAGCAGTACTTC

v_gene: TRBV7-9
j_gene: TRBJ2-2
len: 13
d_gene: -
abundance: -
CDR3aa: CASMSGFSGELFF
CDR3nt: TGTGCCAGCATGTCGGGGTTCTCCGGGGAGCTGTTTTTT

v_gene: TRBV7-9
j_gene: TRBJ2-5
len: 14
d_gene: -
abundance: -
CDR3aa: CASSLSQLQETQYF
CDR3nt: TGTGCCAGCAGCTTATCCCAGCTCCAAGAGACCCAGTACTTC

v_gene: TRBV5-1
j_gene: TRBJ2-1
len: 16
d_gene: -
abundance: -
CDR3aa: CASSFRVPLILDEQFF
CDR3nt: TGCGCCAGCAGCTTCCGGGTCCCGTTAATTTTGGATGAGCAGTTCTTC

v_gene: TRBV11-2
j_gene: TRBJ2-7
len: 12
d_gene: -
abundance: many
CDR3aa: CASSFGSGEQYF
CDR3nt: TGTGCCAGCAGCTTTGGTTCAGGCGAGCAGTACTTC

v_gene: TRBV12-3/TRBV12-4
j_gene: TRBJ1-4
len: 15
d_gene: TRBD1
abundance: many
CDR3aa: CAIPDRGPTNEKLFF
CDR3nt: TGTGCCATTCCGGACAGGGGGCCAACTAATGAAAAACTGTTTTTT

v_gene: TRBV12-3/TRBV12-4
j_gene: TRBJ2-5
len: 11
d_gene: -
abundance: -
CDR3aa: CAIIFKETQYF
CDR3nt: TGTGCCATTATCTTTAAGGAGACCCAGTACTTC

v_gene: TRBV20-1
j_gene: TRBJ1-2
len: 12
d_gene: -
abundance: -
CDR3aa: CSASTREDGYTF
CDR3nt: TGCAGTGCCTCGACAAGGGAGGATGGCTACACCTTC

v_gene: TRBV10-3
j_gene: TRBJ2-4
len: 17
d_gene: TRBD2
abundance: many
CDR3aa: CAISESPAGTSGTLQYF
CDR3nt: TGTGCCATCAGTGAGTCCCCGGCCGGGACTAGCGGGACTCTACAGTACTTC

v_gene: TRBV29-1
j_gene: TRBJ2-3
len: 16
d_gene: TRBD2
abundance: -
CDR3aa: CSVVLAGVVRTDTQYF
CDR3nt: TGCAGCGTTGTACTAGCGGGAGTTGTTCGAACAGATACGCAGTATTTT

v_gene: TRBV20-1
j_gene: TRBJ2-7
len: 15
d_gene: -
abundance: -
CDR3aa: CSARDRGRPAYEQYF
CDR3nt: TGCAGTGCTAGAGATCGGGGCAGGCCGGCCTACGAGCAGTACTTC

v_gene: TRBV11-3
j_gene: TRBJ2-1
len: 15
d_gene: -
abundance: -
CDR3aa: CASSLGIMGRNEQFF
CDR3nt: TGTGCCAGCAGCTTAGGGATCATGGGGAGGAATGAGCAGTTCTTC

v_gene: TRBV6-6
j_gene: TRBJ2-7
len: 12
d_gene: -
abundance: many
CDR3aa: CASSLQGYEQYF
CDR3nt: TGTGCCAGCAGCCTACAGGGCTACGAGCAGTACTTC

v_gene: TRBV11-2
j_gene: TRBJ2-3
len: 15
d_gene: TRBD2
abundance: many
CDR3aa: CASSPGLAMTDTQYF
CDR3nt: TGTGCCAGCAGCCCGGGACTAGCGATGACAGATACGCAGTATTTT

v_gene: TRBV29-1
j_gene: TRBJ2-1
len: 11
d_gene: TRBD2
abundance: -
CDR3aa: CSVEGLAGEFF
CDR3nt: TGCAGCGTTGAAGGGCTAGCGGGGGAGTTCTTC

v_gene: TRBV5-1
j_gene: TRBJ2-5
len: 13
d_gene: TRBD2
abundance: -
CDR3aa: CASSSPGLAEQYF
CDR3nt: TGCGCCAGCAGCTCACCAGGACTAGCGGAGCAGTACTTC

v_gene: TRBV2
j_gene: TRBJ1-1
len: 13
d_gene: -
abundance: few
CDR3aa: CASSEQFLAEAFF
CDR3nt: TGTGCCAGCAGTGAACAGTTTCTCGCTGAAGCTTTCTTT

v_gene: TRBV5-4
j_gene: TRBJ2-1
len: 14
d_gene: -
abundance: -
CDR3aa: CASSDEVNYNEQFF
CDR3nt: TGTGCCAGCAGCGACGAGGTGAACTACAATGAGCAGTTCTTC

v_gene: TRBV5-1
j_gene: TRBJ2-1
len: 16
d_gene: -
abundance: -
CDR3aa: CASSLKRTAPYNEQFF
CDR3nt: TGCGCCAGCAGCTTGAAGCGGACAGCCCCATACAATGAGCAGTTCTTC

v_gene: TRBV12-3/TRBV12-4
j_gene: TRBJ1-1
len: 12
d_gene: -
abundance: many
CDR3aa: CASRGRHTEAFF
CDR3nt: TGTGCCAGCAGGGGACGGCACACTGAAGCTTTCTTT

v_gene: TRBV27
j_gene: TRBJ2-2
len: 15
d_gene: -
abundance: many
CDR3aa: CASSFATGRTGELFF
CDR3nt: TGTGCCAGCAGTTTTGCCACAGGGCGCACCGGGGAGCTGTTTTTT

v_gene: TRBV5-1
j_gene: TRBJ1-2
len: 16
d_gene: TRBD1
abundance: few
CDR3aa: CASSPARDRGHYGYTF
CDR3nt: TGCGCCAGCAGCCCGGCCCGGGACAGGGGGCACTATGGCTACACCTTC

v_gene: TRBV10-3
j_gene: TRBJ1-1
len: 14
d_gene: TRBD1
abundance: -
CDR3aa: CAISARDRDTEAFF
CDR3nt: TGTGCCATCAGCGCCCGGGACAGAGACACTGAAGCTTTCTTT

v_gene: TRBV10-3
j_gene: TRBJ2-5
len: 14
d_gene: TRBD2
abundance: medium-sized
CDR3aa: CAISGTSVRETQYF
CDR3nt: TGTGCCATCAGCGGGACTAGCGTTAGAGAGACCCAGTACTTC

v_gene: TRBV28
j_gene: TRBJ2-1
len: 14
d_gene: -
abundance: -
CDR3aa: CASTYRDRYNEQFF
CDR3nt: TGTGCCAGCACCTACAGGGATCGCTACAATGAGCAGTTCTTC

v_gene: TRBV2
j_gene: TRBJ2-5
len: 14
d_gene: -
abundance: few
CDR3aa: CASSGAAGKETQYF
CDR3nt: TGTGCCAGCAGTGGGGCAGCAGGGAAAGAGACCCAGTACTTC

v_gene: TRBV20-1
j_gene: TRBJ1-2
len: 12
d_gene: -
abundance: -
CDR3aa: CSARQGFQGYTF
CDR3nt: TGCAGTGCTCGCCAGGGATTTCAGGGCTACACCTTC

v_gene: TRBV27
j_gene: TRBJ1-1
len: 16
d_gene: TRBD1
abundance: many
CDR3aa: CASSSPSRQGGPEAFF
CDR3nt: TGTGCCAGCAGCTCACCCTCACGACAGGGAGGACCTGAAGCTTTCTTT

v_gene: TRBV19
j_gene: TRBJ1-3
len: 13
d_gene: -
abundance: -
CDR3aa: CASSIDIGNTIYF
CDR3nt: TGTGCCAGTAGTATAGACATTGGAAACACCATATATTTT

v_gene: TRBV13
j_gene: TRBJ2-1
len: 12
d_gene: -
abundance: -
CDR3aa: CASTESYNEQFF
CDR3nt: TGTGCCAGCACGGAGTCCTACAATGAGCAGTTCTTC

v_gene: TRBV6-2/TRBV6-3
j_gene: TRBJ2-2
len: 19
d_gene: TRBD1
abundance: few
CDR3aa: CASTLSRDRGGNLAGELFF
CDR3nt: TGTGCCAGCACCTTATCCCGGGACAGGGGAGGTAATTTGGCCGGGGAGCTGTTTTTT

v_gene: TRBV7-2
j_gene: TRBJ2-1
len: 16
d_gene: -
abundance: -
CDR3aa: CASSLGSPAGVDEQFF
CDR3nt: TGTGCCAGCAGCTTAGGGTCCCCAGCCGGCGTTGATGAGCAGTTCTTC

v_gene: TRBV6-6
j_gene: TRBJ1-5
len: 15
d_gene: TRBD1
abundance: many
CDR3aa: CASSDRGRTNQPQHF
CDR3nt: TGTGCCAGCAGCGACAGGGGAAGGACAAACCAGCCCCAGCATTTT

v_gene: TRBV30
j_gene: TRBJ2-6
len: 14
d_gene: -
abundance: few
CDR3aa: CAALDSSGANVLTF
CDR3nt: TGTGCCGCCCTAGACAGCTCTGGGGCCAACGTCCTGACTTTC

v_gene: TRBV7-2
j_gene: TRBJ2-1
len: 15
d_gene: TRBD2
abundance: few
CDR3aa: CASSPSGRGDNEQFF
CDR3nt: TGTGCCAGCAGCCCTAGCGGGAGGGGGGATAATGAGCAGTTCTTC

v_gene: TRBV3-1
j_gene: TRBJ2-1
len: 16
d_gene: TRBD1
abundance: few
CDR3aa: CASSQDGTGVVNEQFF
CDR3nt: TGTGCCAGCAGCCAAGATGGGACAGGGGTTGTCAATGAGCAGTTCTTC

v_gene: TRBV4-2
j_gene: TRBJ1-1
len: 15
d_gene: -
abundance: many
CDR3aa: CASSQGGGQDTEAFF
CDR3nt: TGTGCCAGCAGCCAGGGGGGGGGGCAGGACACTGAAGCTTTCTTT

v_gene: TRBV20-1
j_gene: TRBJ1-1
len: 13
d_gene: TRBD1
abundance: -
CDR3aa: CSARDRGNTEAFF
CDR3nt: TGCAGTGCCAGGGACAGGGGGAACACTGAAGCTTTCTTT

v_gene: TRBV27
j_gene: TRBJ1-1
len: 15
d_gene: -
abundance: few
CDR3aa: CASSSIQGIGTEAFF
CDR3nt: TGTGCCAGCAGCTCTATCCAGGGAATTGGGACTGAAGCTTTCTTT

v_gene: TRBV9
j_gene: TRBJ2-1
len: 13
d_gene: -
abundance: few
CDR3aa: CASSVVQNNEQFF
CDR3nt: TGTGCCAGCAGCGTAGTTCAGAACAATGAGCAGTTCTTC

v_gene: TRBV6-6
j_gene: TRBJ2-5
len: 13
d_gene: -
abundance: few
CDR3aa: CASRPPEQETQYF
CDR3nt: TGTGCCAGCAGACCCCCGGAACAAGAGACCCAGTACTTC

v_gene: TRBV24-1
j_gene: TRBJ2-5
len: 15
d_gene: TRBD1
abundance: few
CDR3aa: CATSDTRQGLKTQYF
CDR3nt: TGTGCCACCAGTGATACGAGACAGGGTCTAAAGACCCAGTACTTC

v_gene: TRBV7-6
j_gene: TRBJ2-7
len: 16
d_gene: TRBD2
abundance: -
CDR3aa: CASSLGTSGGRYEQYF
CDR3nt: TGTGCCAGCAGCTTAGGGACTAGCGGGGGCCGGTACGAGCAGTACTTC

v_gene: TRBV2
j_gene: TRBJ1-5
len: 13
d_gene: -
abundance: -
CDR3aa: CSSSQGSNQPQHF
CDR3nt: TGTTCCAGCAGTCAGGGGAGCAATCAGCCCCAGCATTTT

v_gene: TRBV20-1
j_gene: TRBJ1-4
len: 13
d_gene: TRBD1
abundance: -
CDR3aa: CSAFDRGHEKLFF
CDR3nt: TGCAGTGCTTTCGACAGGGGGCACGAAAAACTGTTTTTT

v_gene: TRBV19
j_gene: TRBJ2-7
len: 16
d_gene: -
abundance: few
CDR3aa: CASSAMRDSISYEQYF
CDR3nt: TGTGCCAGTAGTGCCATGCGGGACAGCATTTCCTACGAGCAGTACTTC

v_gene: TRBV5-1
j_gene: TRBJ2-7
len: 14
d_gene: TRBD1
abundance: many
CDR3aa: CASSSGQNSYEQYF
CDR3nt: TGCGCCAGCAGCTCGGGACAGAATTCCTACGAGCAGTACTTC

v_gene: TRBV3-1
j_gene: TRBJ2-7
len: 15
d_gene: -
abundance: -
CDR3aa: CASSQDRLFPYEQYF
CDR3nt: TGTGCCAGCAGCCAAGATAGGCTATTCCCCTACGAGCAGTACTTC

v_gene: TRBV6-1
j_gene: TRBJ2-7
len: 12
d_gene: -
abundance: many
CDR3aa: CASTLIGHEQYF
CDR3nt: TGTGCCAGCACCCTAATAGGGCACGAGCAGTACTTC